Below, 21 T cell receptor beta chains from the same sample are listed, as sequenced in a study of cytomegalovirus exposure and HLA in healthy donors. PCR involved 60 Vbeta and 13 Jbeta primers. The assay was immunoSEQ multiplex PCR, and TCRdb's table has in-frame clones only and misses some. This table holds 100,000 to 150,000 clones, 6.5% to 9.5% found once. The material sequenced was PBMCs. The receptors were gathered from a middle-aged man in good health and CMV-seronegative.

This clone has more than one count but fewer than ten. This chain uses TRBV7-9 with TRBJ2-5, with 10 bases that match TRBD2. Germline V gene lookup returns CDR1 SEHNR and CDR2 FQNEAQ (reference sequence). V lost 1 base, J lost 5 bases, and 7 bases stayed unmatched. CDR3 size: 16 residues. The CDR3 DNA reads TGTGCCAGCAGCTTAGGATTAGCGGGGGGCACGGAGACCCAGTACTTC. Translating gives CASSLGLAGGTETQYF.

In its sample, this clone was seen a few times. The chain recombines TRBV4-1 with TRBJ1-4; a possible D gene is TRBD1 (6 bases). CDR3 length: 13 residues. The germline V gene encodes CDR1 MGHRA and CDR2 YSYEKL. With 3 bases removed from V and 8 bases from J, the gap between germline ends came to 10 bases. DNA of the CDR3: TGCGCCAGCAGCCACGCAGGGGTAGAAAAACTGTTTTTT. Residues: CASSHAGVEKLFF.

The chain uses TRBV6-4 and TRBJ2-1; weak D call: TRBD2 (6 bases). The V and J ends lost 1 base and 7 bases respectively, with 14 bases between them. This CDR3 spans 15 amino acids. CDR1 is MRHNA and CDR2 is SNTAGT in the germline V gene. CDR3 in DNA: TGTGCCAGCAGTGACTTCGAGACTAGTCTAAATGAGCAGTTCTTC. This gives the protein CASSDFETSLNEQFF.

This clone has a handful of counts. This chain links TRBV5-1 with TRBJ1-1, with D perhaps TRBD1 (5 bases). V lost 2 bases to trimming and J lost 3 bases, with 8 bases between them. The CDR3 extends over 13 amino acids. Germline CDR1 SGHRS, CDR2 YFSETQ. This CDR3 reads CASSFWGDTEAFF. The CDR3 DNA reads TGCGCCAGCAGCTTTTGGGGCGACACTGAAGCTTTCTTT.

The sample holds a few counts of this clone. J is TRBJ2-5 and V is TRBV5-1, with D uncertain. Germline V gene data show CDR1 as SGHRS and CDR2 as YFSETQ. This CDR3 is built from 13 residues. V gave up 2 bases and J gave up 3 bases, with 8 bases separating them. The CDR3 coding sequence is TGCGCCAGCAGCTTAATGGCCGAAGAGACCCAGTACTTC. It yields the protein CASSLMAEETQYF. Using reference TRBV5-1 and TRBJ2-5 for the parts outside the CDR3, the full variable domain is KAGVTQTPRYLIKTRGQQVTLSCSPISGHRSVSWYQQTPGQGLQFLFEYFSETQRNKGNFPGRFSGRQFSNSRSEMNVSTLELGDSALYLCASSLMAEETQYFGPGTRLLVL.

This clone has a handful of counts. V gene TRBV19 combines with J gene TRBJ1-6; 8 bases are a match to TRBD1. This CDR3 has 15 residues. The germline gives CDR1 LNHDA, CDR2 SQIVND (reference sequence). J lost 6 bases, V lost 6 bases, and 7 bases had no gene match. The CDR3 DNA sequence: TGTGCCAGTAGCCCCGGGACAGGACTTAATTCACCCCTCCACTTT. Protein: CASSPGTGLNSPLHF.

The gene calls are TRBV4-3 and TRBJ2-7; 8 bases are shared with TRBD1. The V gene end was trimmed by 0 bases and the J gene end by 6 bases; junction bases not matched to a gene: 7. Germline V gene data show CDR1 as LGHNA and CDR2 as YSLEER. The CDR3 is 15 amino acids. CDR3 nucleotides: TGCGCCAGCAGCCAAGATGGGGACAGGCGAAGCGAGCAGTACTTC. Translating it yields CASSQDGDRRSEQYF.

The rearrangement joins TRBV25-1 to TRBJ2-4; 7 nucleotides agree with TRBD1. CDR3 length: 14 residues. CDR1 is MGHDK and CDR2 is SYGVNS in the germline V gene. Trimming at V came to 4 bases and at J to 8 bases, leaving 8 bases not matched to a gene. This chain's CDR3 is CASSVGSGTDIQYF. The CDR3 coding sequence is TGTGCCAGCAGTGTCGGGTCAGGGACAGACATTCAGTACTTC. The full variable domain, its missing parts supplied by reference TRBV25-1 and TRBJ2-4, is EADIYQTPRYLVIGTGKKITLECSQTMGHDKMYWYQQDPGMELHLIHYSYGVNSTEKGDLSSESTVSRIRTEHFPLTLESARPSHTSQYLCASSVGSGTDIQYFGAGTRLSVL.

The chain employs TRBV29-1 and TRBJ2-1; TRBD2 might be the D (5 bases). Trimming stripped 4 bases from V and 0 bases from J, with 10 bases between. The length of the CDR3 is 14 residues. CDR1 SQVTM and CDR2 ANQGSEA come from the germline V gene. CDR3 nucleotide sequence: TGCAGCGTTGTCGGCGGGCCCTCCTACAATGAGCAGTTCTTC. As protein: CSVVGGPSYNEQFF.

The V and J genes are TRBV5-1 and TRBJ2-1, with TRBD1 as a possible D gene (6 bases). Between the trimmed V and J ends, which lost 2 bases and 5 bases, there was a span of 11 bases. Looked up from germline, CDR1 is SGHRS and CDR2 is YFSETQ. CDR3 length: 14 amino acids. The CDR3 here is CASSFTGSDNEQFF. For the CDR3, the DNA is TGCGCCAGCAGCTTTACAGGGTCGGACAATGAGCAGTTCTTC.

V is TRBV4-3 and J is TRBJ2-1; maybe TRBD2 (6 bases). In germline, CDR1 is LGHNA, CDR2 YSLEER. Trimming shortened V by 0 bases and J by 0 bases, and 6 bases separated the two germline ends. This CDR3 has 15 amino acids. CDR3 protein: CASSQDGGSYNEQFF. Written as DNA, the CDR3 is TGCGCCAGCAGCCAAGACGGGGGCTCCTACAATGAGCAGTTCTTC.

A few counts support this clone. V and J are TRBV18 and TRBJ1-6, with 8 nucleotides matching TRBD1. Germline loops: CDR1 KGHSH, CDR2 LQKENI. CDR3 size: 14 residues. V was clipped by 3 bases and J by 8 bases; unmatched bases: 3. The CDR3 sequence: CASSPTGVDSPLHF. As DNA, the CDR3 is TGTGCCAGCTCACCGACAGGGGTTGATTCACCCCTCCACTTT. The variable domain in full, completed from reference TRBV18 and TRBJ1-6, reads NAGVMQNPRHLVRRRGQEARLRCSPMKGHSHVYWYRQLPEEGLKFMVYLQKENIIDESGMPKERFSAEFPKEGPSILRIQQVVRGDSAAYFCASSPTGVDSPLHFGNGTRLTVT.

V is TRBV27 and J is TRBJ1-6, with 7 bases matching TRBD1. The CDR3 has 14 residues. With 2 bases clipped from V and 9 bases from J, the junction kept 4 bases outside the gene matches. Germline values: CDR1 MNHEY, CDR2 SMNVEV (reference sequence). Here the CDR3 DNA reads TGTGCCAGCAGTTTACAGGGGGTGATTTCACCCCTCCACTTT. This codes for CASSLQGVISPLHF.

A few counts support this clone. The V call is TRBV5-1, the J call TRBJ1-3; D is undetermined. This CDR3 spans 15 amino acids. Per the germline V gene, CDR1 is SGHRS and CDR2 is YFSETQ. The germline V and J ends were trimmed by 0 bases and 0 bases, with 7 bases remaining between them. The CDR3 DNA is TGCGCCAGCAGCTTGGGGTTGAGCTCTGGAAACACCATATATTTT. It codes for CASSLGLSSGNTIYF.

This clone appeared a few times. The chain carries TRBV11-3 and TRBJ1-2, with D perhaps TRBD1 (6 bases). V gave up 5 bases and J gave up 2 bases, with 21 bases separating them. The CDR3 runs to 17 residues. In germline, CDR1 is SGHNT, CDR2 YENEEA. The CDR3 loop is CASSTRAKGGTNYGYTF. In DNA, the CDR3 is TGTGCCAGCAGCACCAGGGCCAAGGGGGGGACCAACTATGGCTACACCTTC.

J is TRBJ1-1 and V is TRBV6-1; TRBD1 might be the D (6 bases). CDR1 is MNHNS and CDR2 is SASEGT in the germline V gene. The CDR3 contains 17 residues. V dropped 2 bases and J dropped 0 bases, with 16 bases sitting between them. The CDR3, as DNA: TGTGCCAGCAGTGAATGGGGGCGCGGTATTATGAACACTGAAGCTTTCTTT. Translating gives CASSEWGRGIMNTEAFF.

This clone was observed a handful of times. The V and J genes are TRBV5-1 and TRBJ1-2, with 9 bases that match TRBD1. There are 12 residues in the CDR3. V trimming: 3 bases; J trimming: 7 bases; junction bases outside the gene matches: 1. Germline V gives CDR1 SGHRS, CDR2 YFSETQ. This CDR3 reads CASSSGQGGYTF. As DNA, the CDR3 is TGCGCCAGCAGCTCGGGACAGGGTGGCTACACCTTC.

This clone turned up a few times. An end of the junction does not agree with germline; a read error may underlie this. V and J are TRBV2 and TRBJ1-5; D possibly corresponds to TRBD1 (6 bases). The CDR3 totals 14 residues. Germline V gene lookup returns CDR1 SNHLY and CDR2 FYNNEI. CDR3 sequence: CASNEMSGTQPQHF. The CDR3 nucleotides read TGTGCCAGCAATGAAATGTCCGGGACACAGCCCCAGCATTTT.

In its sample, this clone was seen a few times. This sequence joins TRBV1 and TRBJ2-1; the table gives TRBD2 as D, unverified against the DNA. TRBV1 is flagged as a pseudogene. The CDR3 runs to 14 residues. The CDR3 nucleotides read TGCACCAGCAGCCAAGATAGGGCGGGGGTTGAGCAGTTCTTC. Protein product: CTSSQDRAGVEQFF.

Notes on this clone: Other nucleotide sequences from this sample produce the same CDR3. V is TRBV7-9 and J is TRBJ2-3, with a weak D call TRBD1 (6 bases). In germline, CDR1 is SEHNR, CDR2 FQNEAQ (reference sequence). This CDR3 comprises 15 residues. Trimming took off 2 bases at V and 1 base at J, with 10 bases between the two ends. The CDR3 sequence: CASSLTQGGTDTQYF. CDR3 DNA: TGTGCCAGCAGCTTAACACAGGGCGGCACAGATACGCAGTATTTT.

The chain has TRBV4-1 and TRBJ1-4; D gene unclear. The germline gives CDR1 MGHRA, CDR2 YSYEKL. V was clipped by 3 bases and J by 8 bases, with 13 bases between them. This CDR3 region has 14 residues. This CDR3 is CASSHAGEEEKLFF. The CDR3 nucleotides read TGCGCCAGCAGCCACGCTGGAGAAGAGGAAAAACTGTTTTTT.